The present T cell receptor (beta chain) was sequenced within a study of early T cells in non-severe SARS-CoV-2 infection. Study context: The study sequenced bulk RNA from unsorted whole blood, with chains unpaired.

The CDR3 has 14 amino acids. CDR1 and CDR2 (germline): SNHLY, FYNNEI. V dropped 6 bases and J dropped 6; count of bases not matched to a gene: 5. Overall study results and limits: Matching results from VDJdb favored anti-spike CD8 responses, leaving private and CD4 specificities undetected.

This clonotype has a handful of counts. What it binds is unknown. Molecules of cDNA were individually given unique molecular identifiers that were attached to them. TCRdb called the 5' RACE reads again in MiXCR, with one record for every CDR3 protein. The data hold 65,000 to 95,000 distinct CDR3 sequences, with 5% observed a single time. The specimen comprised whole blood, sampled at baseline. The chain uses TRBV2 and TRBJ2-2, with 9 bases fitting TRBD1. The sequence was collected from an adult who was a healthcare worker with PCR-confirmed SARS-CoV-2 infection or an uninfected control (not recorded which). CDR3 residues: CASRRGQGSGELFF. The CDR3 DNA sequence: TGTGCCAGCAGGCGGGGACAGGGTTCCGGGGAGCTGTTTTTT.